These 2 T cell receptor beta chains originate from one sample sequenced in a study of blood T cells in healthy people across ages. Primers used in a second PCR of about 6 to 11 cycles were a sample-barcoded 5' primer and a J-beta primer mix. MiXCR, run by TCRdb on the 5' RACE reads, gives a single entry per CDR3 protein. The sample lists some 800,000 distinct CDR3 sequences, around a quarter occurring once. These records were also assigned to another study, of T cells of mothers and their children.

The sequencing input was blood. The receptors here all came from a boy younger than 18 in good health.

This clonotype has a single count. The chain carries TRBV29-1 and TRBJ1-5; the D gene is possibly TRBD1 (6 bases). CDR1 is SQVTM and CDR2 is ANQGSEA in the germline V gene. This CDR3 is 14 amino acids long. V lost 0 bases and J 6 bases, leaving 12 bases between the germline ends. Here the CDR3 reads CSVEDGQTGQPQHF. The DNA for the CDR3 is TGCAGCGTTGAAGATGGACAGACGGGTCAGCCCCAGCATTTT.

This clonotype was observed a few times. DNA of the CDR3: TGCGCCAGCAGCCAATCCTGGACAGACCTCTCCTACGAGCAGTACTTC. As protein: CASSQSWTDLSYEQYF. The gene calls are TRBV4-3 and TRBJ2-7, with TRBD1 as a possible D gene (6 bases). The germline CDR1 and CDR2 sequences are LGHNA and YSLEER. Trimming removed 2 bases at V and 0 bases at J, with 14 bases between. CDR3 size: 16 residues.